Below, one T cell receptor (beta chain) is given with its context. Its antigen is undetermined. This entry belongs to a study of cytomegalovirus exposure and HLA in healthy donors. Study findings and constraints: Earlier analysis yielded a pattern in which most TCR beta V segments were productive about 87% or about 30% of the time.

Trimming took 0 bases from V and 1 from J; bases not matched to a gene: 6. The germline gives CDR1 SGHDT, CDR2 YYEEEE. This CDR3 comprises 16 residues. It was with 60 Vbeta and 13 Jbeta primers that the PCR ran. As processed by the authors: In a later analysis, around 12 million of 60 million to 80 million unique beta chains occurred in at least two donors. Measured with immunoSEQ multiplex PCR; TCRdb has only the in-frame clones, and not every one. V, J and clone size derive from that table, while D and trimming were established from the DNA sequence. The sample has some 190,000 clones, over 60% seen once.

The receptor's source is a man aged 18 to 29 in good health and CMV-seronegative. This chain joins TRBV5-6 and TRBJ2-5; 7 nucleotides agree with TRBD2. Input material: PBMCs. The CDR3 loop is CASSLGSGVAQETQYF. The CDR3 DNA is TGTGCCAGCAGCTTGGGCAGCGGGGTGGCCCAAGAGACCCAGTACTTC.